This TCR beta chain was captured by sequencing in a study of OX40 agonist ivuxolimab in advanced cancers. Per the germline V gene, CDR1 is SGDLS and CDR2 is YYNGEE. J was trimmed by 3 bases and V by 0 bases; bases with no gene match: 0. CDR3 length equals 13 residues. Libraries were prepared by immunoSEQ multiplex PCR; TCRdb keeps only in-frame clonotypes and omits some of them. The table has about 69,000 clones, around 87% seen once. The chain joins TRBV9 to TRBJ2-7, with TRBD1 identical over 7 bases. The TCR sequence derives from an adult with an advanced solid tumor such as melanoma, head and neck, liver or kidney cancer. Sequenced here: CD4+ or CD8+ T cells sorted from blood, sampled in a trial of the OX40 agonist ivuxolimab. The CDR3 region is CASSVGDSYEQYF. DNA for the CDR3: TGTGCCAGCAGCGTAGGGGACAGCTACGAGCAGTACTTC.